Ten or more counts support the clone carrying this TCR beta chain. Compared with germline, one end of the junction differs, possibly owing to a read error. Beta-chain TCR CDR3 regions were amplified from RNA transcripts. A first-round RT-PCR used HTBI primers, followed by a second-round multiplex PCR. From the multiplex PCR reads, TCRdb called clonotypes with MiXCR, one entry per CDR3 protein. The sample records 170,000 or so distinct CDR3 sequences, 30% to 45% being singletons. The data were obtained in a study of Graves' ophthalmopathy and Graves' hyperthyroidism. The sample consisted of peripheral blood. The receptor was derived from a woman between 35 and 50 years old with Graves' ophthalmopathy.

The CDR3 DNA reads TGTGCCAGCAGTCCCTCCGGGACAGCGCCCCGGTACCACTTC. Translating it yields CASSPSGTAPRYHF. This sequence joins TRBV12-3 or TRBV12-4 and TRBJ2-7, with 7 positions matching TRBD1. The CDR3 length is 14 residues.